This paragraph covers one T cell receptor (beta chain) sequence. Authors' processing steps: From reference gene primer amplification, estimates of nucleated cell counts were derived. Repertoires were generated with immunoSEQ multiplex PCR, while TCRdb's copy carries only in-frame clones and drops some. The V and J calls and clone size are taken from that table; D and trimming were inferred from the DNA. Counted here are more than 300,000 clones, 70% to 90% occurring once; the ten biggest clones make up more than 0.95%. This entry is derived from a study of blood T cell repertoires in COVID-19. Recovered Cohort 3 donors showed two negative PCRs, clearance, or symptom resolution. The clonotype comes from a woman younger than 35 who had recovered from COVID-19. Sequenced input: PBMCs or T cells enriched from blood (not recorded which).

The CDR3: CASSSSMRTGTRYTF. For the CDR3, the DNA is TGTGCCAGCAGCTCAAGTATGAGGACAGGGACCCGCTACACCTTC. J is TRBJ1-2 and V is TRBV9; 8 positions match TRBD1. CDR3 length equals 15 residues. Germline lookup yields CDR1 SGDLS and CDR2 YYNGEE. V was pared by 4 bases and J by 9 bases, with 14 bases of the junction left unmatched.